Listed here are 28 T cell receptor beta chains from one sample, sequenced in a study of blood T cell repertoires in COVID-19. The method was immunoSEQ multiplex PCR; TCRdb's version includes in-frame clones alone and lacks a portion of them. The table includes around 220,000 clones, 88% detected once. The sample consisted of PBMCs or T cells enriched from blood (not recorded which). The source is a woman aged 50 to 65 with acute COVID-19.

This clone has only one observation. The J gene is TRBJ1-2, the V gene TRBV6-1; TRBD1 agrees at 7 bases. The CDR3 covers 14 residues. Germline values: CDR1 MNHNS, CDR2 SASEGT. The V and J ends lost 1 base and 4 bases, in that order; junction bases with no gene match: 3. CDR3 nucleotides: TGTGCCAGCAGTGAAGAGGGGACAGCCTATGGCTACACCTTC. The encoded protein is CASSEEGTAYGYTF.

This chain connects TRBV2 to TRBJ2-5; 9 nucleotides match TRBD2. The junction had 6 bases not matched to a gene; V was cut back by 5 bases and J by 5 bases. The CDR3 spans 14 residues. The germline V gene encodes CDR1 SNHLY and CDR2 FYNNEI. CDR3 sequence (DNA): TGTGCCAGCAGTCCCTTAGCGGGAGCGGAGACCCAGTACTTC. Translating gives CASSPLAGAETQYF.

This clone was observed a single time. The rearrangement links TRBV19 to TRBJ1-6; D unclear. Germline CDR1 LNHDA, CDR2 SQIVND (reference sequence). Trimming cost V 3 bases and J 8 bases, with 20 bases left between them. CDR3 length: 17 residues. CDR3 region: CASSIPPGIEGDSPLHF. CDR3 bases: TGTGCCAGTAGTATCCCGCCCGGGATTGAGGGCGATTCACCCCTCCACTTT.

The chain couples TRBV28 to TRBJ1-2, with TRBD1 identical over 8 bases. V dropped 6 bases and J dropped 4; count of bases not matched to a gene: 10. Germline CDR1 is MDHEN and CDR2 is SYDVKM. The CDR3 has 15 amino acids. The CDR3 DNA follows: TGTGCCAGCAGCACCGGGACAGGTATCCCCTATGGCTACACCTTC. This codes for CASSTGTGIPYGYTF.

In DNA form, the CDR3 reads TGTGCCACCAGTGCCTCGGGACAGGGGTTCCAGCCCCAGCATTTT. This translates into CATSASGQGFQPQHF. The chain joins TRBV24-1 to TRBJ1-5; 10 bases map to TRBD1. The V segment lost 5 bases and the J segment 7 bases; nucleotides outside the gene matches: 7. Per the germline V gene, CDR1 is KGHDR and CDR2 is SFDVKD. This CDR3 region has 15 residues.

The genes are TRBV2 and TRBJ2-7, with 9 bases matching TRBD2. Germline-derived CDR1 and CDR2 are SNHLY and FYNNEI. J lost 6 bases, V lost 6 bases, and 3 bases had no gene match. CDR3 length: 12 residues. The CDR3 here is CASRGTSREQYF. The CDR3 bases are TGTGCCAGCAGGGGGACTAGCCGCGAGCAGTACTTC.

This chain connects TRBV5-1 to TRBJ2-1; 8 nucleotides match TRBD2. Germline lookup yields CDR1 SGHRS and CDR2 YFSETQ. The J segment lost 4 bases and the V segment lost 0 bases, leaving 3 bases of the junction unmatched. The CDR3 runs to 15 residues. The CDR3 DNA sequence: TGCGCCAGCAGCTTGGTACTAGCGGATTACAATGAGCAGTTCTTC. Amino acid sequence: CASSLVLADYNEQFF.

The chain couples TRBV10-3 to TRBJ2-3, with 8 positions matching TRBD1. The germline CDR1 and CDR2 sequences are ENHRY and SYGVKD. V lost 8 bases, J lost 5 bases, and 6 bases stayed unmatched. The CDR3 has 13 amino acids. The DNA of the CDR3 is TGTGCCATCTGGCAGGGGGCAGTAGATACGCAGTATTTT. It translates to CAIWQGAVDTQYF.

CDR3 region: CASSPELAGTDTQYF. The CDR3 DNA reads as TGTGCCAGCTCACCGGAACTAGCGGGAACAGATACGCAGTATTTT. The J gene is TRBJ2-3, the V gene TRBV18; TRBD2 agrees at 10 bases. CDR3 length: 15 residues. The trim removed 3 bases at V and 3 bases at J, leaving 3 bases unmatched. Germline V gene sequence: CDR1 KGHSH, CDR2 LQKENI.

This chain joins TRBV6-6 and TRBJ2-7; 9 nucleotides agree with TRBD2. Losses at the gene ends were 0 bases for V and 3 bases for J; bases not matched to a gene: 6. The CDR3 extends over 16 amino acids. The V gene's germline CDR1 is MNHNY and CDR2 SVGAGI (reference sequence). The DNA for the CDR3 is TGTGCCAGCAGTTACTCAGGCGGGAGGGTTTACTACGAGCAGTACTTC. Residues: CASSYSGGRVYYEQYF.

This sequence joins TRBV27 and TRBJ2-3; TRBD1 aligns across 9 bases. CDR3 length: 15 amino acids. CDR1 is MNHEY, CDR2 SMNVEV, per germline (reference sequence). With V trimmed by 5 bases and J by 3 bases, 6 bases remained unmatched. CDR3 sequence reads: CASSGPGQGTDTQYF. CDR3 nucleotide sequence: TGTGCCAGCAGTGGACCGGGACAGGGTACAGATACGCAGTATTTT.

This chain joins TRBV13 and TRBJ2-1, with a tentative D call TRBD1 (5 bases). The germline V gene has CDR1 PRHDT and CDR2 FYEKMQ (reference sequence). Trimming left V 3 bases short and J 7 bases short, with 16 bases between. CDR3 length equals 15 residues. CDR3 DNA: TGTGCCAGCAGCTTTAATTGGGGAACAGGTAATGAGCAGTTCTTC. Translating gives CASSFNWGTGNEQFF.

The chain employs TRBV18 and TRBJ2-1; the D is unclear. The V end lost 4 bases, the J end lost 7 bases, and 8 bases lay between the germline ends. The CDR3 covers 12 residues. CDR1 and CDR2 (germline): KGHSH, LQKENI. The CDR3 loop reads CASSRDINEQFF. The CDR3 region has the DNA TGTGCCAGCTCACGCGATATAAATGAGCAGTTCTTC.

The J gene is TRBJ2-7, the V gene TRBV29-1; TRBD2 matches at 10 bases. In germline, CDR1 is SQVTM, CDR2 ANQGSEA. CDR3 length equals 14 residues. Trimming cost V 6 bases and J 3 bases; bases outside gene matches: 8. The CDR3 loop reads CSVRAASGSYEQYF. The CDR3 nucleotides are TGCAGCGTCCGGGCAGCTAGCGGGAGCTACGAGCAGTACTTC.

This chain connects TRBV5-1 to TRBJ1-1; D possibly corresponds to TRBD1 (6 bases). CDR3 size: 14 residues. Trimming shortened V by 0 bases and J by 4 bases, and 10 bases separated the two germline ends. From germline, CDR1 is SGHRS and CDR2 YFSETQ. CDR3 bases: TGCGCCAGCAGCTTGGGACAGGCGGCCACTGAAGCTTTCTTT. It codes for CASSLGQAATEAFF.

The chain carries TRBV27 and TRBJ2-7; 7 bases map to TRBD1. Germline V gene lookup returns CDR1 MNHEY and CDR2 SMNVEV (reference sequence). This CDR3 is 14 amino acids long. The V segment lost 8 bases and the J segment 5 bases; nucleotides outside the gene matches: 12. Here the CDR3 DNA reads TGTGCCAGCCGGGCCTTACAGGGGAACCACGAGCAGTACTTC. The encoded protein is CASRALQGNHEQYF.

This clone has a single count. The chain has TRBV7-3 and TRBJ1-1; tentatively, D is TRBD1 (6 bases). CDR3 size: 15 residues. The V end was cut by 2 bases, the J end by 3 bases, with 13 bases between. The germline V gene encodes CDR1 SGHTA and CDR2 FQGTGA. Here the CDR3 reads CASSLLDSAHTEAFF. CDR3 bases: TGTGCCAGCAGCTTATTGGACAGCGCGCACACTGAAGCTTTCTTT.

The chain uses TRBV5-4 and TRBJ2-5; D possibly corresponds to TRBD2 (6 bases). Germline CDR1 SGHNT, CDR2 YYREEE (reference sequence). The ends were cut back, 5 bases at V and 4 bases at J, with 18 bases in the middle. The length of the CDR3 is 15 residues. CDR3 in amino acids: CASSSPGGERETQYF. CDR3 bases: TGTGCCAGCAGTTCCCCCGGAGGGGAGAGAGAGACCCAGTACTTC. The whole variable domain, remainder taken from reference TRBV5-4 and TRBJ2-5, is ETGVTQSPTHLIKTRGQQVTLRCSSQSGHNTVSWYQQALGQGPQFIFQYYREEENGRGNFPPRFSGLQFPNYSSELNVNALELDDSALYLCASSSPGGERETQYFGPGTRLLVL.

The J gene is TRBJ2-3, the V gene TRBV7-2; possibly TRBD2 for D (5 bases). There are 14 residues in the CDR3. The germline CDR1 and CDR2 sequences are SGHTA and FQGNSA. V dropped 5 bases and J dropped 4 bases, with 13 bases sitting between them. In nucleotides, the CDR3 is TGTGCCAGCAGCCAGAGGTACGGGGCAGATACGCAGTATTTT. Its protein is CASSQRYGADTQYF.

The rearrangement uses TRBV28 and TRBJ1-2; 8 bases match TRBD1. Trimming removed 5 bases from V and 3 bases from J; junction bases left unmatched: 11. There are 16 residues in the CDR3. Germline V CDR1 and CDR2: MDHEN, SYDVKM. The CDR3, as DNA: TGTGCCAGCAGTCCTTACCTAGAGGGACAGGACTATGGCTACACCTTC. It encodes CASSPYLEGQDYGYTF.

The chain's CDR3 is CASSLGGGNTGELFF. The DNA of the CDR3 is TGCGCCAGCAGCTTGGGAGGGGGCAACACCGGGGAGCTGTTTTTT. The rearrangement links TRBV5-1 to TRBJ2-2; 7 bases fit TRBD1. The CDR3 has 15 residues. J lost 2 bases, V lost 0 bases, and 1 base had no gene match. Germline loops: CDR1 SGHRS, CDR2 YFSETQ.

The rearrangement uses TRBV7-3 and TRBJ2-2; 8 bases align to TRBD2. This CDR3 has 16 amino acids. Germline V CDR1 and CDR2: SGHTA, FQGTGA. V shed 5 bases, J shed 1 base, and the junction held 6 bases outside the gene matches. As DNA, the CDR3 is TGTGCCAGCAGCCGCGCCGGGACTAGGAACACCGGGGAGCTGTTTTTT. It encodes CASSRAGTRNTGELFF.

V and J are TRBV4-2 and TRBJ2-2, with TRBD2 matching over 7 bases. This CDR3 spans 15 amino acids. The V gene end was trimmed by 8 bases and the J gene end by 6 bases; junction bases not matched to a gene: 12. Germline CDR1 is LGHNA and CDR2 is YNFKEQ. The CDR3 nucleotides read TGTGCCAGCGGGCTTCTGAGCGGGACGGCCGGGGAGCTGTTTTTT. Protein product: CASGLLSGTAGELFF.

This clone was picked up a small number of times. The chain employs TRBV24-1 and TRBJ1-2; TRBD1 matches 10 bases. The CDR3 contains 15 residues. Per germline, CDR1 KGHDR and CDR2 SFDVKD. J lost 8 bases, V lost 3 bases, and 8 bases had no gene match. In nucleotides, the CDR3 is TGTGCCACCAGTGATAACCGGGACAGGGGAAGCGGCTACACCTTC. Encoded protein: CATSDNRDRGSGYTF.

CDR3 in amino acids: CAISESQVSNNQPQHF. DNA of the CDR3: TGTGCCATCAGTGAGTCGCAGGTCTCGAACAATCAGCCCCAGCATTTT. The chain has TRBV10-3 and TRBJ1-5; D not certain. Germline loops: CDR1 ENHRY, CDR2 SYGVKD. V was cut by 0 bases and J by 3 bases, with 12 bases left in between. This CDR3 region has 16 residues.

This clone was observed once. V gene TRBV18 combines with J gene TRBJ1-5; 8 bases fit TRBD1. Germline loops: CDR1 KGHSH, CDR2 LQKENI. The CDR3 runs 14 residues. The junction had 2 bases not matched to a gene; V was cut back by 4 bases and J by 3 bases. CDR3 DNA: TGTGCCAGCTCACGGACAGGGAACAATCAGCCCCAGCATTTT. This gives the protein CASSRTGNNQPQHF. Full variable domain (remainder filled in from reference TRBV18 and TRBJ1-5): NAGVMQNPRHLVRRRGQEARLRCSPMKGHSHVYWYRQLPEEGLKFMVYLQKENIIDESGMPKERFSAEFPKEGPSILRIQQVVRGDSAAYFCASSRTGNNQPQHFGDGTRLSIL.

CDR3 region: CASSSVAGGGFF. For the CDR3, the DNA is TGTGCCAGCAGTTCAGTGGCGGGGGGGGGCTTCTTC. The chain joins TRBV12-3 or TRBV12-4 to TRBJ2-1; 9 bases line up with TRBD2. This CDR3 contains 12 residues. V shed 4 bases, J shed 16 bases, and the junction held 8 bases outside the gene matches.

The chain links TRBV12-3 or TRBV12-4 to TRBJ1-1; no clear D gene. With 4 bases removed from V and 8 bases from J, the gap between germline ends came to 14 bases. This CDR3 is built from 13 residues. CDR3 amino acids: CASSSGLTLEAFF. The CDR3 region has the DNA TGTGCCAGCAGTTCAGGACTAACCTTAGAAGCTTTCTTT.